This TCR beta chain was identified in a study of T-cell memory formation after mild COVID-19. Study background: TCR clusters showed largely donor specificity. General study points: Those CD4+ clones that contracted were mainly in CM and EM (CD8+ ones in EMRA).

The CDR3 length is 14 residues. From germline, CDR1 is SGHRS and CDR2 YFSETQ. The V end lost 4 bases, the J end lost 0 bases, and 11 bases lay between the germline ends. 5'RACE with constant-segment primers built TCRalpha and TCRbeta cDNA libraries with UMIs. TCRdb called the 5' RACE reads again in MiXCR, with one record for every CDR3 protein. The sample shows over 350,000 distinct CDR3 sequences, approximately 24% of them seen only once. Concerning this clonotype: What it binds is not known.

The chain joins TRBV5-1 to TRBJ2-7; tentative D call: TRBD2 (6 bases). Sequences were obtained from PBMCs or a T cell subset sorted from them (not recorded which). The sequence was collected from an adult woman who had mild COVID-19 (a few samples of this study predate the infection). Cell type and time point are not known. This chain's CDR3 is CASSAIGSSYEQYF. The CDR3 nucleotides read TGCGCCAGCAGCGCCATCGGGAGCTCCTACGAGCAGTACTTC.